This TCR beta chain is drawn from a study of T cell responses to AZD1222 COVID-19 vaccine. Study findings and constraints: Clonal diversity was possibly underestimated; the donors were predominantly white British and more often female. It was only five to seven AZD1222 recipients who were seropositive at baseline. The study reported that nearly half of spike-specific TCRs target unmutated variant regions. Repertoires were obtained only post-peak T cell response.

As concerns this clone: Its specificity is not known.

The method was immunoSEQ multiplex PCR; TCRdb's version includes in-frame clones alone and lacks a portion of them. The sample lists 140,000 or so clones, approximately 92% occurring once. V lost 2 bases, J lost 1 base, and 12 bases lay in between. This CDR3 has 16 amino acids. CDR1 and CDR2 from the germline V gene are MDHEN and SYDVKM. The clonotype originates from an adult in good health. The chain carries TRBV28 and TRBJ1-5, with a weak D call TRBD1 (6 bases). Material: peripheral blood, obtained on day 0 of AZD1222 vaccination. CDR3 nucleotides: TGTGCCAGCAGTTTACAGGGGAGGGGAAGCAATCAGCCCCAGCATTTT. This gives the protein CASSLQGRGSNQPQHF.